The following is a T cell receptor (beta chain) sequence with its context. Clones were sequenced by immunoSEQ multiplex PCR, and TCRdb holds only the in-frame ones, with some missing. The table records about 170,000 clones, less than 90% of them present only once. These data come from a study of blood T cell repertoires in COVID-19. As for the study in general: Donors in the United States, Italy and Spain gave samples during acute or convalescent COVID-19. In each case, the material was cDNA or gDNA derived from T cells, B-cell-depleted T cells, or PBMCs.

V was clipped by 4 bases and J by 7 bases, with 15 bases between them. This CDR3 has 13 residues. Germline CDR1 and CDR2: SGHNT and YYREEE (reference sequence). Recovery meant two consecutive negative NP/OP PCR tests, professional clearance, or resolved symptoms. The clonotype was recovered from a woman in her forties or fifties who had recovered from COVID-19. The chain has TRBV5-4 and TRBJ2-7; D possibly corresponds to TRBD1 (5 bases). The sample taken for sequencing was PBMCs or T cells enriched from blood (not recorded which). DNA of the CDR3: TGTGCCAGCAGCCAAACCCCGTACAGGGAGCAGTACGTC. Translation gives CASSQTPYREQYV.